This TCR beta chain appears in the sequencing data of a study of CD8 T cells in ankylosing spondylitis. This CDR3 is built from 14 residues. Germline V gives CDR1 SGHVS, CDR2 FNYEAQ. V was clipped by 5 bases and J by 2 bases, with 13 bases between them. This clonotype showed up just a few times. Its antigen is not identified. Quantitative molecular-barcoded 5'-RACE generated the TCR beta libraries. Each CDR3 protein is one row after TCRdb ran MiXCR on the 5' RACE reads. The repertoire holds about 360,000 distinct CDR3 sequences, with 20% as singletons. Overall study results and limits: In ankylosing spondylitis blood, a motif of eight highly homologous TCR beta variants appeared characteristic. Previously reported in reactive arthritis synovial fluid and blood were some of the motif variants. Significant enrichment of disease-linked clones was reported in matched ankylosing spondylitis synovial fluid.

The sequenced material came from blood, either unsorted or a sorted T cell fraction (not recorded which). This sequence joins TRBV7-6 and TRBJ2-7; D may be TRBD1 (6 bases). The receptor was isolated from a male donor with ankylosing spondylitis or in good health (not recorded which). Here the CDR3 reads CASSPGTHPYEQYF. CDR3 nucleotide sequence: TGTGCCAGCAGCCCCGGGACACATCCCTACGAGCAGTACTTC. Using reference TRBV7-6 and TRBJ2-7 for the parts outside the CDR3, the full variable domain is GAGVSQSPRYKVTKRGQDVALRCDPISGHVSLYWYRQALGQGPEFLTYFNYEAQQDKSGLPNDRFSAERPEGSISTLTIQRTEQRDSAMYRCASSPGTHPYEQYFGPGTRLTVT.